These 31 T cell receptor beta chains share one sample of origin, sequenced in a study of cytomegalovirus exposure and HLA in healthy donors. Profiled with immunoSEQ multiplex PCR; TCRdb holds only in-frame clones, not every one. The profile covers about 160,000 clones, with roughly 90% appearing a single time and roughly 5.7% taken by the ten largest. The sample taken for sequencing was PBMCs. Source of these receptors: a woman aged 25-40 years in good health and CMV-seronegative.

This chain links TRBV2 with TRBJ2-1; 11 positions agree with TRBD2. Germline lookup yields CDR1 SNHLY and CDR2 FYNNEI. The J segment lost 8 bases and the V segment lost 6 bases, leaving 9 bases of the junction unmatched. The CDR3 covers 15 residues. CDR3 sequence reads: CASRDTSGGVDEQFF. The DNA for the CDR3 is TGTGCCAGCAGAGATACTAGCGGGGGTGTGGATGAGCAGTTCTTC.

The chain has TRBV2 and TRBJ2-5, with TRBD2 as a possible D gene (5 bases). CDR3 length: 12 amino acids. Trimming left V 8 bases short and J 5 bases short, with 12 bases between. Germline values: CDR1 SNHLY, CDR2 FYNNEI. In nucleotides, the CDR3 is TGTGCCAGCTTCACTCGGGGTGAGACCCAGTACTTC. It is translated as CASFTRGETQYF.

The V call is TRBV6-5, the J call TRBJ2-2, with no clear D. CDR1 is MNHEY and CDR2 is SVGAGI in the germline V gene. The ends were cut back, 4 bases at V and 9 bases at J, with 12 bases in the middle. This CDR3 comprises 13 residues. The CDR3 DNA is TGTGCCAGCAGTTTGGCCCCCCTTCGGGAGCTGTTTTTT. It is translated as CASSLAPLRELFF.

The chain joins TRBV11-1 to TRBJ2-7, with 10 bases aligning to TRBD2. Per the germline V gene, CDR1 is SGHAT and CDR2 is FQDESV (reference sequence). This CDR3 is 16 amino acids long. After removal of 1 base from V and 3 bases from J, the junction contained 6 bases not matched to a gene. CDR3 amino acids: CASSLGFLAGDYEQYF. Here the CDR3 DNA reads TGTGCCAGCAGCTTAGGATTCCTAGCGGGGGACTACGAGCAGTACTTC.

CDR3 sequence: CASSQRVLADSDTQYF. Written as DNA, the CDR3 is TGCGCCAGCAGCCAAAGAGTACTAGCTGACTCAGATACGCAGTATTTT. The rearrangement joins TRBV4-3 to TRBJ2-3; TRBD2 is a possible D gene (6 bases). The V gene lost 2 bases and the J gene lost 4 bases, with 16 bases spanning the gap. CDR3 length: 16 residues. Germline V gene data show CDR1 as LGHNA and CDR2 as YSLEER.

In DNA, the CDR3 is TGTGCCAGCAGTTACTTCCCCCCAGGGGAGTCGGAGACCCAGTACTTC. Translating it yields CASSYFPPGESETQYF. The genes are TRBV6-5 and TRBJ2-5; a possible D gene is TRBD1 (6 bases). Trimming left V 1 base short and J 5 bases short, with 17 bases between. This CDR3 is built from 16 residues. Looked up from germline, CDR1 is MNHEY and CDR2 is SVGAGI.

This clone has only a few counts. The V and J genes are TRBV4-2 and TRBJ2-5; D is possibly TRBD1 or TRBD2 (5 bases each). This CDR3 contains 16 residues. V was clipped by 4 bases and J by 2 bases, with 17 bases between them. CDR1 is LGHNA, CDR2 YNFKEQ, per germline. As DNA, the CDR3 is TGTGCCAGCAGCCCTACCGGGACGGCTCAACAAGAGACCCAGTACTTC. This encodes CASSPTGTAQQETQYF.

V usage is TRBV29-1 and J usage is TRBJ2-1, with D perhaps matching TRBD1 (6 bases). Germline lookup yields CDR1 SQVTM and CDR2 ANQGSEA. There are 11 residues in the CDR3. Trimming removed 6 bases at V and 7 bases at J, with 10 bases between. The CDR3 DNA is TGCAGCGTGGCGCAGGGGAATGAGCAGTTCTTC. This sequence encodes CSVAQGNEQFF.

The chain is built from TRBV9 and TRBJ2-5, with TRBD1 matching over 7 bases. The CDR3 sequence is 15 residues long. Germline-derived CDR1 and CDR2 are SGDLS and YYNGEE. Trimming took 4 bases from V and 9 from J; bases not matched to a gene: 15. DNA of the CDR3: TGTGCCAGCAGCTTCACCGGGACAGCCGTGGAGGCCCAGTACTTC. It specifies CASSFTGTAVEAQYF.

V is TRBV7-9 and J is TRBJ1-6, with 8 bases that match TRBD1. Losses at the gene ends were 2 bases for V and 8 bases for J; bases not matched to a gene: 2. CDR1 SEHNR and CDR2 FQNEAQ come from the germline V gene (reference sequence). There are 14 residues in the CDR3. CDR3 in DNA: TGTGCCAGCAGCTTACCGGACAGGGATTCACCCCTCCACTTT. As protein: CASSLPDRDSPLHF. Looking up the rest from reference TRBV7-9 and TRBJ1-6 gives the full variable domain: DTGVSQNPRHKITKRGQNVTFRCDPISEHNRLYWYRQTLGQGPEFLTYFQNEAQLEKSRLLSDRFSAERPKGSFSTLEIQRTEQGDSAMYLCASSLPDRDSPLHFGNGTRLTVT.

This chain's CDR3 is CASSFRGIYGYTF. The CDR3 bases are TGTGCCAGCAGTTTTCGAGGGATCTATGGCTACACCTTC. The chain links TRBV28 to TRBJ1-2; D unclear. The V gene lost 3 bases and the J gene lost 4 bases, with 9 bases spanning the gap. This CDR3 has 13 residues. Looked up from germline, CDR1 is MDHEN and CDR2 is SYDVKM.

The chain uses TRBV9 and TRBJ1-2; D remains unclear. Germline CDR1 SGDLS, CDR2 YYNGEE. There are 14 residues in the CDR3. Deletions cut 0 bases from V and 7 bases from J, with 13 bases between. The CDR3 region is CASSVDSDVSGYTF. The CDR3 DNA is TGTGCCAGCAGCGTAGATTCGGACGTGAGTGGCTACACCTTC.

V and J are TRBV11-2 and TRBJ1-6; D perhaps matches TRBD1 (5 bases). The V gene lost 5 bases and the J gene lost 10 bases, with 15 bases spanning the gap. Germline CDR1 reads SGHAT; CDR2 reads FQNNGV. This CDR3 is 14 amino acids long. The CDR3 is CASSQQRRGSPLHF. In DNA form, the CDR3 reads TGTGCCAGCAGCCAACAGAGAAGGGGCTCACCCCTCCACTTT. Together with reference TRBV11-2 and TRBJ1-6, the CDR3 gives the full variable domain: EAGVAQSPRYKIIEKRQSVAFWCNPISGHATLYWYQQILGQGPKLLIQFQNNGVVDDSQLPKDRFSAERLKGVDSTLKIQPAKLEDSAVYLCASSQQRRGSPLHFGNGTRLTVT.

This clone was picked up a small number of times. This chain connects TRBV28 to TRBJ2-7, with no clear D. The germline V and J ends were trimmed by 6 bases and 4 bases, with 7 bases remaining between them. Germline assignment: CDR1 MDHEN and CDR2 SYDVKM. The CDR3 is 11 amino acids. CDR3 in DNA: TGTGCCAGCAGCCCCGGTTACGAGCAGTACTTC. Its protein is CASSPGYEQYF.

This CDR3 reads CASSHINQPQHF. CDR3 bases: TGTGCCAGCAGCCATATAAATCAGCCCCAGCATTTT. The J gene is TRBJ1-5, the V gene TRBV7-9; unclear D gene. V was shortened by 5 bases and J by 4 bases, with 6 bases between the two germline ends. The CDR3 extends over 12 amino acids. CDR1 and CDR2 (germline): SEHNR, FQNEAQ (reference sequence).

The chain employs TRBV7-3 and TRBJ2-7; 7 bases match TRBD2. The ends lost 5 bases at V and 4 bases at J; junction bases unmatched: 14. This CDR3 is 16 amino acids long. Germline lookup yields CDR1 SGHTA and CDR2 FQGTGA. The CDR3 DNA is TGTGCCAGCAGCCGCGAAGCTAGCGGAGGGGAGTACGAGCAGTACTTC. Amino acid sequence: CASSREASGGEYEQYF.

The chain is built from TRBV5-1 and TRBJ1-3; 9 positions agree with TRBD1. Per germline, CDR1 SGHRS and CDR2 YFSETQ. J gave up 8 bases and V 4 bases, and 7 bases lay outside the gene matches. The CDR3 totals 14 residues. The CDR3 region is CASSAPGQGDTIYF. CDR3 DNA: TGCGCCAGCAGCGCCCCGGGACAGGGTGACACCATATATTTT.

J is TRBJ2-7 and V is TRBV10-3; tentative D call: TRBD1 (6 bases). CDR3 length: 13 residues. Trimming pared 8 bases from V and 4 bases from J, leaving 15 bases between. Germline V lookup: CDR1 ENHRY, CDR2 SYGVKD. The DNA of the CDR3 is TGTGCCATCGCCGAAGGGGGAGAGTACGAGCAGTACTTC. Its translation is CAIAEGGEYEQYF.

This sequence joins TRBV7-8 and TRBJ2-1; 9 nucleotides agree with TRBD1. This CDR3 contains 15 residues. The germline V gene encodes CDR1 SGHVS and CDR2 FQNEAQ. V lost 2 bases and J lost 5; bases outside the gene matches: 4. This CDR3 reads CASSLPGTGNNEQFF. The CDR3 DNA sequence: TGTGCCAGCAGCTTACCCGGGACAGGGAACAATGAGCAGTTCTTC.

This chain connects TRBV19 to TRBJ2-7; 9 nucleotides align to TRBD1. CDR1 is LNHDA, CDR2 SQIVND, per germline (reference sequence). With V trimmed by 8 bases and J by 3 bases, 2 bases remained unmatched. The CDR3 length is 12 residues. As DNA, the CDR3 is TGTGCCAGTGGGGACAGGGACTACGAGCAGTACTTC. Its translation: CASGDRDYEQYF.

This chain connects TRBV11-2 to TRBJ2-1; the match to TRBD1 covers 12 bases. J was trimmed by 8 bases and V by 5 bases; bases with no gene match: 7. The V gene's germline CDR1 is SGHAT and CDR2 FQNNGV. The CDR3 runs 15 residues. In DNA form, the CDR3 reads TGTGCCAGCAGCCCCCGAGGGACAGGGGGCGATGAGCAGTTCTTC. Its protein product is CASSPRGTGGDEQFF.

This chain connects TRBV18 to TRBJ1-4, with TRBD1 matching over 7 bases. This CDR3 has 16 amino acids. Germline trimming cut 3 bases from V and 7 bases from J; bases unmatched to any gene: 11. Germline V gives CDR1 KGHSH, CDR2 LQKENI. The CDR3 DNA sequence: TGTGCCAGCTCACCCGGGCCTCCGTCAGGGGGTGAAAAACTGTTTTTT. Its translation: CASSPGPPSGGEKLFF.

This chain connects TRBV5-4 to TRBJ2-7; no definite D call. The CDR3 has 12 residues. V lost 2 bases to trimming and J lost 7 bases, with 10 bases between them. Germline loops: CDR1 SGHNT, CDR2 YYREEE (reference sequence). In DNA form, the CDR3 reads TGTGCCAGCAGCTTCTTGGATAGGGAGCAGTACTTC. It encodes CASSFLDREQYF.

The CDR3 coding sequence is TGTGCCAGCAGCCCCGGACAGGGCGCCTCCTACGAGCAGTACTTC. Protein sequence: CASSPGQGASYEQYF. The rearrangement uses TRBV5-4 and TRBJ2-7, with 8 bases lining up with TRBD1. Germline assignment: CDR1 SGHNT and CDR2 YYREEE (reference sequence). J lost 0 bases, V lost 4 bases, and 6 bases had no gene match. The CDR3 is made up of 15 amino acids.

The chain uses TRBV5-4 and TRBJ1-1; TRBD1 might be the D (6 bases). V was shortened by 5 bases and J by 5 bases, with 16 bases between the two germline ends. This CDR3 is 14 amino acids long. Germline V lookup: CDR1 SGHNT, CDR2 YYREEE (reference sequence). For the CDR3, the DNA is TGTGCCAGCAGACCTGGGGGGCGGGGGACTGAAGCTTTCTTT. It translates to CASRPGGRGTEAFF.

The chain is built from TRBV2 and TRBJ1-2; the D is unclear. CDR1 SNHLY and CDR2 FYNNEI come from the germline V gene. Trimming cost V 2 bases and J 6 bases, with 16 bases left between them. This CDR3 is built from 15 residues. CDR3 nucleotides: TGTGCCAGCAGTGAACTTAGTTGGGTGGTTGATGGCTACACCTTC. Translated, it gives CASSELSWVVDGYTF.

This clone occurred once. V gene TRBV7-3 combines with J gene TRBJ2-3; 10 nucleotides align to TRBD2. V was clipped by 3 bases and J by 1 base; unmatched bases: 4. The CDR3 sequence is 16 residues long. CDR1 is SGHTA and CDR2 is FQGTGA in the germline V gene. Here the CDR3 reads CASSLASGRGTDTQYF. CDR3 DNA: TGTGCCAGCAGCTTGGCTAGCGGGAGAGGCACAGATACGCAGTATTTT.

The chain couples TRBV19 to TRBJ2-1, with TRBD2 matching over 10 bases. CDR3 length equals 15 residues. Per germline, CDR1 LNHDA and CDR2 SQIVND (reference sequence). V lost 8 bases, J lost 5 bases, and 9 bases stayed unmatched. In DNA form, the CDR3 reads TGTGCCAGTTATGGTAGCGGGGGGCCCAACAATGAGCAGTTCTTC. It specifies CASYGSGGPNNEQFF.

This clone has just one count. The V gene is TRBV7-2, the J gene TRBJ2-3; the D gene could be TRBD1 or TRBD2 (5 bases each). Per germline, CDR1 SGHTA and CDR2 FQGNSA. V gave up 0 bases and J gave up 2 bases, with 6 bases separating them. CDR3 length equals 14 residues. CDR3 bases: TGTGCCAGCAGCTTAGCGGGGACCACAGATACGCAGTATTTT. The encoded protein is CASSLAGTTDTQYF.

The sample holds a few counts of this clone. This chain joins TRBV2 and TRBJ1-1, with D hard to call. V lost 8 bases to trimming and J lost 2 bases, with 18 bases between them. Germline V gene data show CDR1 as SNHLY and CDR2 as FYNNEI. The CDR3 sequence is 15 residues long. The CDR3 nucleotides are TGTGCCAGCCACTTATTCACACCTCTAAACACTGAAGCTTTCTTT. Translated, it gives CASHLFTPLNTEAFF.

This clone was counted once. The genes are TRBV9 and TRBJ2-2; 13 nucleotides align to TRBD2. Germline V lookup: CDR1 SGDLS, CDR2 YYNGEE. Trimming cost V 0 bases and J 7 bases; bases outside gene matches: 3. There are 16 residues in the CDR3. CDR3 residues: CASSVARTSGGGELFF. DNA for the CDR3: TGTGCCAGCAGCGTAGCAAGGACTAGCGGGGGCGGGGAGCTGTTTTTT.